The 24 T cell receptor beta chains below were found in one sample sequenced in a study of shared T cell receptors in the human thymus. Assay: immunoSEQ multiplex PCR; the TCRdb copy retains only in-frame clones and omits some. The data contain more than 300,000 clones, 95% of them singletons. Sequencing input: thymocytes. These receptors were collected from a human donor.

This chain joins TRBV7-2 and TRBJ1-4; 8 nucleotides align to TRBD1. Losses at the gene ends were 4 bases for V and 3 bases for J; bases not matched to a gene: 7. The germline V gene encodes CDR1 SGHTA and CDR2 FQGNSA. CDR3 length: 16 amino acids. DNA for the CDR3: TGTGCCAGCAGCTCCTGGGTGACAGGGGCTAATGAAAAACTGTTTTTT. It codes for CASSSWVTGANEKLFF.

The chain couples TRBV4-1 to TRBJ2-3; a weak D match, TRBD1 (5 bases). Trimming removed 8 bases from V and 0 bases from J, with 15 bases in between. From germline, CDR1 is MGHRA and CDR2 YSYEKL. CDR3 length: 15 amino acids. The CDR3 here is CASAKPQGSTDTQYF. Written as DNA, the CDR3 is TGCGCCAGCGCAAAGCCGCAGGGTAGCACAGATACGCAGTATTTT.

CDR3 protein: CASSESGGANYGYTF. CDR3 nucleotide sequence: TGTGCCAGCAGTGAAAGTGGAGGGGCTAACTATGGCTACACCTTC. This chain links TRBV25-1 with TRBJ1-2, with TRBD1 as a possible D gene (5 bases). The CDR3 is made up of 15 amino acids. V lost 2 bases, J lost 0 bases, and 10 bases lay in between. CDR1 MGHDK and CDR2 SYGVNS come from the germline V gene.

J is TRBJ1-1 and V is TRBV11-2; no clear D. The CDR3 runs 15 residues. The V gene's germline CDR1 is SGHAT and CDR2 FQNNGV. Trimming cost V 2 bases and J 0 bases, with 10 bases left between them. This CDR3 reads CASSLTAVMNTEAFF. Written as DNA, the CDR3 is TGTGCCAGCAGCTTAACGGCAGTCATGAACACTGAAGCTTTCTTT.

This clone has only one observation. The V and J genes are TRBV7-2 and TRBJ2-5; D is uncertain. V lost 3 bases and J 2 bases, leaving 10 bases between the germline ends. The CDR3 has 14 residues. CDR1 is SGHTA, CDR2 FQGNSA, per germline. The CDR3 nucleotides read TGTGCCAGCAGCTTGTACGGTCGACAAGAGACCCAGTACTTC. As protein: CASSLYGRQETQYF.

The DNA of the CDR3 is TGTGCCAGCTCACGCACTAGATTCTCCGGGGAGCTGTTTTTT. This translates into CASSRTRFSGELFF. The rearrangement joins TRBV18 to TRBJ2-2; possibly TRBD2 for D (5 bases). CDR3 length: 14 amino acids. V dropped 4 bases and J dropped 6 bases, with 12 bases sitting between them. CDR1 KGHSH and CDR2 LQKENI come from the germline V gene.

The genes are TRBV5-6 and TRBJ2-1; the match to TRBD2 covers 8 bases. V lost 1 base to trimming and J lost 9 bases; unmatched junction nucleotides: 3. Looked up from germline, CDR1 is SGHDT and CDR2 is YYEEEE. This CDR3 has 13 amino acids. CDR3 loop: CASSLRAGGEQFF. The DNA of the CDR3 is TGTGCCAGCAGCTTGAGGGCGGGAGGTGAGCAGTTCTTC.

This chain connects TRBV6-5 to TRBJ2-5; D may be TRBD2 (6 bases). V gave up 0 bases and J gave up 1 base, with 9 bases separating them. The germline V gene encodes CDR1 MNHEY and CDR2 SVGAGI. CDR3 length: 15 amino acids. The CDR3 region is CASSYSRRGQETQYF. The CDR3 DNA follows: TGTGCCAGCAGTTACTCAAGGAGGGGCCAAGAGACCCAGTACTTC.

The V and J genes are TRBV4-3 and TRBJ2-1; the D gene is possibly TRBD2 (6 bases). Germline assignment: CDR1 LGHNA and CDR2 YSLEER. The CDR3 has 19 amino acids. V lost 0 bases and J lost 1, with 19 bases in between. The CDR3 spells CASSQDRLTWGVSYNEQFF. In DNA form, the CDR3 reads TGCGCCAGCAGCCAAGATCGTCTAACTTGGGGGGTTTCCTACAATGAGCAGTTCTTC.

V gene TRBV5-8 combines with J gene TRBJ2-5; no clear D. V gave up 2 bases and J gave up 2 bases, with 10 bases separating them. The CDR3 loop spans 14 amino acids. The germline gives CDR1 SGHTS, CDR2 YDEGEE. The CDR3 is CASSFYIRQETQYF. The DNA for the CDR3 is TGTGCCAGCAGCTTCTACATTCGTCAAGAGACCCAGTACTTC.

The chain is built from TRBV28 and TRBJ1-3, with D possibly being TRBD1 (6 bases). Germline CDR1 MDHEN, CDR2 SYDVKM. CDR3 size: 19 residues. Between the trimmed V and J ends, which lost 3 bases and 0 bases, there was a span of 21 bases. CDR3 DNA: TGTGCCAGCAGTTTCCGAGGGACAAGGCCTGTGAGCTCTGGAAACACCATATATTTT. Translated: CASSFRGTRPVSSGNTIYF.

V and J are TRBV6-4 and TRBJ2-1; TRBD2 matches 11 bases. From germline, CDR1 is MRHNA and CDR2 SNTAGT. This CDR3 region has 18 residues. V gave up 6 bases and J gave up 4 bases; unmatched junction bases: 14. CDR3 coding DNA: TGTGCCAGCAGATGCTTGACTAGCGGGGCACCCCCATACAATGAGCAGTTCTTC. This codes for CASRCLTSGAPPYNEQFF.

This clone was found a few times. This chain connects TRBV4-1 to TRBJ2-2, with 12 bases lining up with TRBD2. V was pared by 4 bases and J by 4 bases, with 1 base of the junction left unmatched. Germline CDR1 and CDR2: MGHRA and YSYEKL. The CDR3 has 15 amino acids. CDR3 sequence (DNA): TGCGCCAGCAGCCCTAGCGGGAGGGCCACCGGGGAGCTGTTTTTT. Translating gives CASSPSGRATGELFF.

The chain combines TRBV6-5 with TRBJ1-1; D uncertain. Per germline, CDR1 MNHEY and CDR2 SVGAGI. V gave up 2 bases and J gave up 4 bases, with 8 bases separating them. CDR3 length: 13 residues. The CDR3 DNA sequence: TGTGCCAGCAGTTACCGGTGGAGCACTGAAGCTTTCTTT. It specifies CASSYRWSTEAFF.

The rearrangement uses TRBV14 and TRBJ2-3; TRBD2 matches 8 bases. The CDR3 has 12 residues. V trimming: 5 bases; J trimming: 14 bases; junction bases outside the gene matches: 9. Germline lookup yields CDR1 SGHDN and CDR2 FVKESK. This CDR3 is CASSEAGEALYF. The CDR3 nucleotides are TGTGCCAGCAGCGAAGCGGGAGAAGCTCTGTATTTT.

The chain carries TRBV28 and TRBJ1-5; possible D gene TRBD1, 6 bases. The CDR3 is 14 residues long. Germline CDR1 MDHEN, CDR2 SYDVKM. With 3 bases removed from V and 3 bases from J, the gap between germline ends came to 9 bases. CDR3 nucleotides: TGTGCCAGCAGTTTGGGGGGGCCCAATCAGCCCCAGCATTTT. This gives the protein CASSLGGPNQPQHF.

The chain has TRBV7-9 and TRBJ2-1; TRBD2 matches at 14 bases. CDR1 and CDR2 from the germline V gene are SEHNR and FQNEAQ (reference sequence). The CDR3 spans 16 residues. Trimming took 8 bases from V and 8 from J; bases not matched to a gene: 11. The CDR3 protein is CASGRLAGGISHEQFF. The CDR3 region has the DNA TGTGCCAGCGGCAGACTAGCGGGAGGGATTAGCCATGAGCAGTTCTTC.

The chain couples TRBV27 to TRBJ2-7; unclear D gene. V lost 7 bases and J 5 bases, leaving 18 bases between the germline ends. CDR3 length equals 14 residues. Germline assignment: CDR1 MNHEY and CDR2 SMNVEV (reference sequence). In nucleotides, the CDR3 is TGTGCCAGCATCAGGAACGAGCCGTACGACGAGCAGTACTTC. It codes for CASIRNEPYDEQYF.

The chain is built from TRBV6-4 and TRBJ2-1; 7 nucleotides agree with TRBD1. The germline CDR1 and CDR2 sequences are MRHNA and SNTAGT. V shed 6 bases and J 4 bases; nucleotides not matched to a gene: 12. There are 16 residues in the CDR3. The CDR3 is CASSASGGLGYNEQFF. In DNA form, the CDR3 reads TGTGCCAGCAGCGCCTCAGGGGGATTGGGGTACAATGAGCAGTTCTTC.

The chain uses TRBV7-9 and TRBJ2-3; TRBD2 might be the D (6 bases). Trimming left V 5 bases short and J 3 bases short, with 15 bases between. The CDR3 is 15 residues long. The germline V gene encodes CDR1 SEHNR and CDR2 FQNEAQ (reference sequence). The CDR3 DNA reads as TGTGCCAGCAGCCTAGTAGCGGAGGGGACAGATACGCAGTATTTT. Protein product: CASSLVAEGTDTQYF.

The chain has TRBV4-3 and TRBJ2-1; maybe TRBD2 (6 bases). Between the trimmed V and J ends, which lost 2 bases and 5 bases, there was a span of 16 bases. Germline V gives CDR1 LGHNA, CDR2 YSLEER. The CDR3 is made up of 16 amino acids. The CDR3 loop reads CASSQTRGGLHNEQFF. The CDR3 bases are TGCGCCAGCAGCCAAACTCGCGGAGGGCTTCACAATGAGCAGTTCTTC.

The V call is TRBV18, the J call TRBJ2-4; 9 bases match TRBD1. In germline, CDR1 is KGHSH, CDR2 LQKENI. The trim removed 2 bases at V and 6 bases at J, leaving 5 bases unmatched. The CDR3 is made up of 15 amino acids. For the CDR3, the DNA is TGTGCCAGCTCACCAGGGGGACAGGGAGGAAACATTCAGTACTTC. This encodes CASSPGGQGGNIQYF.

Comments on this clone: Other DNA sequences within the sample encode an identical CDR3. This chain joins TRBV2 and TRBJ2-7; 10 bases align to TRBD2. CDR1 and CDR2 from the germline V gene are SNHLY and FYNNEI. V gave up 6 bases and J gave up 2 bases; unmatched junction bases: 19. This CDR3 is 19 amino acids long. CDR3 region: CASSEPRESGRAETYEQYF. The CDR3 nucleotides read TGTGCCAGCAGCGAACCAAGGGAAAGCGGGAGGGCCGAAACCTACGAGCAGTACTTC.

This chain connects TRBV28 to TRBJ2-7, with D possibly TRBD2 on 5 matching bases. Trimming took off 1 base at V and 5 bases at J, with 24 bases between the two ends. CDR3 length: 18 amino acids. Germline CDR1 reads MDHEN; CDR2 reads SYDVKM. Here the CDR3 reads CASSLFMGRLRSEHEQYF. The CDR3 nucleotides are TGTGCCAGCAGTTTATTCATGGGGAGACTAAGAAGTGAGCACGAGCAGTACTTC.